Below, 13 T cell receptor beta chains from the same sample are listed, as sequenced in a study of cytomegalovirus exposure and HLA in healthy donors. Researchers ran the PCR with 60 Vbeta and 13 Jbeta primers. The method was immunoSEQ multiplex PCR; TCRdb's version includes in-frame clones alone and lacks a portion of them. In the table there are about 210,000 clones, approximately 82% of which are singletons. The sample consisted of PBMCs. Source of these receptors: a woman aged 45-60 years in good health and CMV-seropositive.

This chain uses TRBV5-1 with TRBJ2-2; D might be TRBD2 (7 bases). The CDR3 loop spans 14 amino acids. V lost 3 bases and J 7 bases, leaving 13 bases between the germline ends. From germline, CDR1 is SGHRS and CDR2 YFSETQ. The CDR3 loop is CASSSGGDYGELFF. DNA for the CDR3: TGCGCCAGCAGCTCGGGGGGCGATTACGGGGAGCTGTTTTTT.

This rearrangement joins TRBV19 to TRBJ2-5; 10 bases are shared with TRBD2. Germline CDR1 LNHDA, CDR2 SQIVND (reference sequence). V dropped 3 bases and J dropped 1; count of bases not matched to a gene: 8. The CDR3 contains 17 residues. The CDR3 loop is CASSMGASGGSQETQYF. The CDR3 DNA is TGTGCCAGTAGTATGGGGGCTAGCGGGGGCTCCCAAGAGACCCAGTACTTC. The full variable domain, its missing parts supplied by reference TRBV19 and TRBJ2-5, is DGGITQSPKYLFRKEGQNVTLSCEQNLNHDAMYWYRQDPGQGLRLIYYSQIVNDFQKGDIAEGYSVSREKKESFPLTVTSAQKNPTAFYLCASSMGASGGSQETQYFGPGTRLLVL.

In regard to this clone: Germline and junction disagree at one end, which may indicate a read error. The chain uses TRBV7-9 and TRBJ2-7; the D gene is possibly TRBD1 (5 bases). Germline lookup yields CDR1 SEHNR and CDR2 FQNEAQ (reference sequence). The CDR3 runs to 14 residues. The DNA for the CDR3 is TGTTCCAGCAGCTTAGGTCAGGGCTCCTACGAGCAGTACTTC. It specifies CSSSLGQGSYEQYF.

The rearrangement uses TRBV19 and TRBJ1-4, with D possibly matching TRBD1 (6 bases). Trimming took off 7 bases at V and 6 bases at J, with 18 bases between the two ends. The CDR3 covers 15 residues. The V gene's germline CDR1 is LNHDA and CDR2 SQIVND (reference sequence). The CDR3 DNA is TGTGCCAGTAAATCAATGGGGGCGTGGGATGAAAAACTGTTTTTT. Its translation is CASKSMGAWDEKLFF. Full variable domain (missing parts from reference TRBV19 and TRBJ1-4): DGGITQSPKYLFRKEGQNVTLSCEQNLNHDAMYWYRQDPGQGLRLIYYSQIVNDFQKGDIAEGYSVSREKKESFPLTVTSAQKNPTAFYLCASKSMGAWDEKLFFGSGTQLSVL.

J is TRBJ1-3 and V is TRBV7-8; the D gene is possibly TRBD1 (6 bases). Trimming shortened V by 3 bases and J by 4 bases, and 13 bases separated the two germline ends. Germline-derived CDR1 and CDR2 are SGHVS and FQNEAQ. This CDR3 contains 15 residues. This chain's CDR3 is CASSFISGVGNTIYF. The CDR3 DNA sequence: TGTGCCAGCAGCTTTATTTCAGGGGTCGGAAACACCATATATTTT.

V is TRBV19 and J is TRBJ2-3, with 8 bases fitting TRBD2. Germline V gene lookup returns CDR1 LNHDA and CDR2 SQIVND (reference sequence). The CDR3 has 14 residues. The V and J ends lost 4 bases and 4 bases, in that order; junction bases with no gene match: 4. The CDR3 DNA is TGTGCCAGTAGTAGGAGCGGGGGCGCAGATACGCAGTATTTT. Amino acids: CASSRSGGADTQYF.

The table lists this clone with a count of one. The V and J genes are TRBV30 and TRBJ2-1; possibly TRBD2 for D (6 bases). V lost 2 bases, J lost 4 bases, and 21 bases lay in between. The CDR3 is 17 residues long. In germline, CDR1 is GTSNPN, CDR2 SVGIG (reference sequence). CDR3 sequence: CAWSPRGTPPEYNEQFF. The CDR3 bases are TGTGCCTGGAGTCCAAGAGGGACTCCTCCTGAATACAATGAGCAGTTCTTC.

The genes are TRBV4-1 and TRBJ2-3; D gene uncertain. Trimming stripped 0 bases from V and 3 bases from J, with 16 bases between. The CDR3 consists of 17 residues. Germline CDR1 is MGHRA and CDR2 is YSYEKL. The CDR3 coding sequence is TGCGCCAGCAGCCAAGAAAGCCCCGATGTGTATACAGATACGCAGTATTTT. Translation: CASSQESPDVYTDTQYF.

This chain links TRBV7-3 with TRBJ2-7, with TRBD2 matching 7 bases. J was trimmed by 0 bases and V by 4 bases; bases with no gene match: 0. The CDR3 contains 13 residues. Germline V lookup: CDR1 SGHTA, CDR2 FQGTGA. The CDR3 region has the DNA TGTGCCAGCAGCTCGGGGGGCTCCTACGAGCAGTACTTC. Translated, it gives CASSSGGSYEQYF.

The rearrangement uses TRBV11-1 and TRBJ1-2; D remains ambiguous. Germline loops: CDR1 SGHAT, CDR2 FQDESV (reference sequence). Between the trimmed V and J ends, which lost 4 bases and 5 bases, there was a span of 17 bases. The CDR3 covers 15 residues. CDR3 sequence: CASSYADGVEYGYTF. The CDR3 DNA is TGTGCCAGCAGCTATGCTGACGGGGTGGAATATGGCTACACCTTC.

This chain connects TRBV28 to TRBJ2-5; D perhaps matches TRBD2 (5 bases). The tail of the sequence fits TRBJ2-7 better, so the J call may be wrong. The germline gives CDR1 MDHEN, CDR2 SYDVKM. CDR3 length: 14 residues. The chain's CDR3 is CASTRGSPSYEQYF. In nucleotides, the CDR3 is TGTGCCAGCACCAGAGGGAGCCCGTCCTACGAGCAGTACTTC.

In its sample, this clone was seen once. The J gene is TRBJ2-5, the V gene TRBV30; D is unresolved. V was clipped by 4 bases and J by 1 base, with 13 bases between them. This CDR3 spans 14 amino acids. Germline assignment: CDR1 GTSNPN and CDR2 SVGIG (reference sequence). CDR3 amino acids: CAWNTQISQETQYF. The CDR3 nucleotides are TGTGCCTGGAACACACAGATATCCCAAGAGACCCAGTACTTC.

The chain uses TRBV7-2 and TRBJ1-2; 8 bases match TRBD1. CDR1 and CDR2 (germline): SGHTA, FQGNSA. V lost 1 base to trimming and J lost 4 bases; unmatched junction nucleotides: 5. This CDR3 has 15 residues. The CDR3 region has the DNA TGTGCCAGCAGCTTAGACAGGGGGGGCACCTATGGCTACACCTTC. Encoded protein: CASSLDRGGTYGYTF.